A selection of T cell receptor beta chains follows, all from one sample in a study of blood T cell repertoires in COVID-19. Libraries were prepared by immunoSEQ multiplex PCR; TCRdb keeps only in-frame clonotypes and omits some of them. The sample lists hundreds of thousands of clones, 79% occurring once. The source material was peripheral blood. Source of these receptors: a woman in her thirties or forties with active or convalescent COVID-19. CDR3s include the opening cysteine and the closing phenylalanine or tryptophan. The D gene is left open where the match is weak. Rows may omit the clone size; those that give it use once, few, many or a size class.

v_call: TRBV19
clone_size: .
j_call: TRBJ1-2
d_call: TRBD1
cdr3_aa: CASGDTGGRGYTF
cdr3_nt: TGTGCCAGTGGGGACACAGGGGGGCGCGGCTACACCTTC

v_call: TRBV3-1/TRBV3-2
clone_size: .
j_call: TRBJ1-5
d_call: TRBD1
cdr3_aa: CASSQDVQGVRPQHF
cdr3_nt: TGTGCCAGCAGCCAAGACGTACAGGGGGTCCGGCCCCAGCATTTT

v_call: TRBV7-3
clone_size: .
j_call: TRBJ1-6
d_call: TRBD1
cdr3_aa: CASGQGSRNSPLHF
cdr3_nt: TGTGCCAGCGGACAGGGAAGCCGTAATTCACCCCTCCACTTT

v_call: TRBV4-1
clone_size: .
j_call: TRBJ1-2
d_call: .
cdr3_aa: CASSQEEGLGYGYTF
cdr3_nt: TGCGCCAGCAGCCAAGAAGAGGGCCTGGGCTATGGCTACACCTTC

v_call: TRBV20-1
clone_size: .
j_call: TRBJ1-2
d_call: .
cdr3_aa: CSARDSYGYTF
cdr3_nt: TGCAGTGCTAGAGACAGCTATGGCTACACCTTC

v_call: TRBV6-5
clone_size: .
j_call: TRBJ1-1
d_call: .
cdr3_aa: CAGAGSRAENTEAFF
cdr3_nt: TGTGCCGGAGCGGGCAGCCGCGCGGAGAACACTGAAGCTTTCTTT

v_call: TRBV7-9
clone_size: .
j_call: TRBJ1-4
d_call: .
cdr3_aa: CASSLVGAGEKLFF
cdr3_nt: TGTGCCAGTTCGCTGGTCGGCGCAGGCGAAAAACTGTTTTTT

v_call: TRBV9
clone_size: .
j_call: TRBJ2-2
d_call: .
cdr3_aa: CASSAGLDTGELFF
cdr3_nt: TGTGCCAGCAGCGCGGGACTCGACACCGGGGAGCTGTTTTTT

v_call: TRBV12-5
clone_size: .
j_call: TRBJ2-5
d_call: .
cdr3_aa: CASGSGETQYF
cdr3_nt: TGTGCTAGTGGATCCGGGGAGACCCAGTACTTC

v_call: TRBV6-6
clone_size: .
j_call: TRBJ2-3
d_call: TRBD1
cdr3_aa: CASSQGAGTDTQYF
cdr3_nt: TGTGCCAGTTCACAGGGGGCAGGCACAGATACGCAGTATTTT

v_call: TRBV11-2
clone_size: .
j_call: TRBJ1-1
d_call: .
cdr3_aa: CASSPRSGVGEAFF
cdr3_nt: TGTGCCAGCAGCCCCCGGTCCGGAGTAGGTGAAGCTTTCTTT

v_call: TRBV5-1
clone_size: .
j_call: TRBJ1-5
d_call: .
cdr3_aa: CASRLASNQPQHF
cdr3_nt: TGCGCCAGCAGGTTAGCTAGCAATCAGCCCCAGCATTTT

v_call: TRBV9
clone_size: .
j_call: TRBJ1-1
d_call: .
cdr3_aa: CASSVGSGNTEAFF
cdr3_nt: TGTGCCAGCAGCGTCGGGTCCGGGAACACTGAAGCTTTCTTT

v_call: TRBV10-1
clone_size: .
j_call: TRBJ1-5
d_call: .
cdr3_aa: CASSDGFQPQHF
cdr3_nt: TGCGCCAGCAGTGACGGGTTTCAGCCCCAGCATTTT

v_call: TRBV11-1
clone_size: .
j_call: TRBJ2-7
d_call: TRBD1
cdr3_aa: CASSLRQGANYEQYF
cdr3_nt: TGTGCCAGCAGCTTAAGGCAGGGGGCAAACTACGAGCAGTACTTC

v_call: TRBV28
clone_size: few
j_call: TRBJ2-2
d_call: .
cdr3_aa: CASSSTRQVFVGTGELFF
cdr3_nt: TGTGCCAGCAGCTCCACCCGACAGGTGTTTGTTGGGACCGGGGAGCTGTTTTTT

v_call: TRBV15
clone_size: .
j_call: TRBJ1-1
d_call: TRBD1
cdr3_aa: CATSKRDRERSPEAFF
cdr3_nt: TGTGCCACCAGCAAACGGGACAGGGAGCGATCACCTGAAGCTTTCTTT

v_call: TRBV9
clone_size: .
j_call: TRBJ1-1
d_call: .
cdr3_aa: CASSRSQVTGAEAFF
cdr3_nt: TGTGCCAGCAGCCGTAGTCAAGTCACGGGGGCTGAAGCTTTCTTT

v_call: TRBV28
clone_size: .
j_call: TRBJ2-1
d_call: TRBD2
cdr3_aa: CASRSTSGKYNEQFF
cdr3_nt: TGTGCCAGCAGATCAACTAGCGGGAAATACAATGAGCAGTTCTTC

v_call: TRBV13
clone_size: .
j_call: TRBJ2-1
d_call: TRBD1
cdr3_aa: CASSPDRGPGTHNEQFF
cdr3_nt: TGTGCCAGCAGCCCGGACAGGGGGCCGGGTACCCACAATGAGCAGTTCTTC

v_call: TRBV19
clone_size: .
j_call: TRBJ2-6
d_call: .
cdr3_aa: CASKTESSGANVLTF
cdr3_nt: TGTGCCAGTAAGACGGAGAGCTCTGGGGCCAACGTCCTGACTTTC

v_call: TRBV7-3
clone_size: .
j_call: TRBJ1-1
d_call: TRBD1
cdr3_aa: CASSLDRGRAFF
cdr3_nt: TGTGCCAGCAGCCTGGACAGGGGGCGAGCTTTCTTT

v_call: TRBV5-6
clone_size: .
j_call: TRBJ2-1
d_call: TRBD1
cdr3_aa: CASSSGQGWGSSYNEQFF
cdr3_nt: TGTGCCAGCAGCTCGGGACAGGGGTGGGGGAGCTCCTACAATGAGCAGTTCTTC

v_call: TRBV6-4
clone_size: .
j_call: TRBJ1-2
d_call: .
cdr3_aa: CASSEFAGTRGYTF
cdr3_nt: TGTGCCAGCAGTGAATTTGCCGGTACGAGAGGCTACACCTTC

v_call: TRBV6-5
clone_size: .
j_call: TRBJ2-7
d_call: TRBD1
cdr3_aa: CASSYGTGIGYEQYF
cdr3_nt: TGTGCCAGCAGTTACGGGACAGGGATCGGCTACGAGCAGTACTTC

v_call: TRBV2
clone_size: .
j_call: TRBJ1-3
d_call: TRBD1
cdr3_aa: CASSGTGYTIYF
cdr3_nt: TGTGCCAGCAGCGGGACAGGTTACACCATATATTTT

v_call: TRBV24-1
clone_size: .
j_call: TRBJ2-7
d_call: .
cdr3_aa: CATAGDSYEQYF
cdr3_nt: TGTGCCACCGCCGGGGACTCCTACGAGCAGTACTTC

v_call: TRBV12-3/TRBV12-4
clone_size: .
j_call: TRBJ1-2
d_call: .
cdr3_aa: CASTLWSSYGYTF
cdr3_nt: TGTGCCAGCACCCTTTGGAGTTCCTATGGCTACACCTTC

v_call: TRBV18
clone_size: many
j_call: TRBJ1-6
d_call: .
cdr3_aa: CASSPGLRSSYNSPLHF
cdr3_nt: TGTGCCAGCTCACCCGGACTGAGGAGCTCCTATAATTCACCCCTCCACTTT

v_call: TRBV27
clone_size: .
j_call: TRBJ1-5
d_call: TRBD1
cdr3_aa: CASSLRGDQPQHF
cdr3_nt: TGTGCCAGCAGCCTCAGGGGGGATCAGCCCCAGCATTTT

v_call: TRBV4-1
clone_size: .
j_call: TRBJ2-3
d_call: TRBD2
cdr3_aa: CASSQGGLATDTQYF
cdr3_nt: TGCGCCAGCAGCCAAGGGGGACTAGCAACGGATACGCAGTATTTT

v_call: TRBV5-1
clone_size: .
j_call: TRBJ1-5
d_call: .
cdr3_aa: CASSLQGNSNQPQHF
cdr3_nt: TGCGCCAGCAGCTTGCAGGGTAATAGCAATCAGCCCCAGCATTTT

v_call: TRBV5-4
clone_size: .
j_call: TRBJ2-1
d_call: .
cdr3_aa: CASSFSDNEQFF
cdr3_nt: TGTGCCAGCAGCTTTAGTGACAATGAGCAGTTCTTC

v_call: TRBV7-2
clone_size: .
j_call: TRBJ1-5
d_call: .
cdr3_aa: CASSYDSGESATQHF
cdr3_nt: TGTGCCAGCAGCTATGATAGCGGAGAATCAGCGACCCAGCATTTT

v_call: TRBV12-3/TRBV12-4
clone_size: .
j_call: TRBJ1-1
d_call: TRBD1
cdr3_aa: CASIDRGNTEAFF
cdr3_nt: TGTGCCAGCATTGACAGGGGGAACACTGAAGCTTTCTTT

v_call: TRBV10-3
clone_size: once
j_call: TRBJ2-5
d_call: TRBD2
cdr3_aa: CAISGGGQETQYF
cdr3_nt: TGTGCCATCAGTGGGGGGGGGCAAGAGACCCAGTACTTC

v_call: TRBV29-1
clone_size: .
j_call: TRBJ2-1
d_call: .
cdr3_aa: CSVEFRGAGEQFF
cdr3_nt: TGCAGCGTTGAATTTCGCGGGGCAGGCGAGCAGTTCTTC

v_call: TRBV7-9
clone_size: .
j_call: TRBJ2-7
d_call: .
cdr3_aa: CASSRDFREQYF
cdr3_nt: TGTGCCAGCAGCAGGGATTTTCGCGAGCAGTACTTC

v_call: TRBV29-1
clone_size: .
j_call: TRBJ2-5
d_call: .
cdr3_aa: CSVVILGTAGTQYF
cdr3_nt: TGCAGCGTTGTCATCTTGGGCACGGCGGGGACCCAGTACTTC

v_call: TRBV18
clone_size: .
j_call: TRBJ1-1
d_call: .
cdr3_aa: CASCTGPVTEAFF
cdr3_nt: TGTGCCAGCTGTACCGGTCCGGTCACCGAAGCTTTCTTT

v_call: TRBV6-5
clone_size: .
j_call: TRBJ2-7
d_call: .
cdr3_aa: CARTGCIHEQYF
cdr3_nt: TGTGCCAGAACAGGGTGTATCCACGAGCAGTACTTC

v_call: TRBV12-3/TRBV12-4
clone_size: .
j_call: TRBJ1-1
d_call: .
cdr3_aa: CASSLSRNTEAFF
cdr3_nt: TGTGCCAGCAGTTTGTCCAGGAACACTGAAGCTTTCTTT

v_call: TRBV3-1/TRBV3-2
clone_size: .
j_call: TRBJ1-2
d_call: .
cdr3_aa: CASSQGQATYGYTF
cdr3_nt: TGTGCCAGCAGCCAAGGACAGGCCACCTATGGCTACACCTTC

v_call: TRBV3-1/TRBV3-2
clone_size: once
j_call: TRBJ2-5
d_call: .
cdr3_aa: CASSQDPAWGGEETQYF
cdr3_nt: TGTGCCAGCAGCCAAGATCCAGCTTGGGGGGGCGAAGAGACCCAGTACTTC

v_call: TRBV6-6
clone_size: .
j_call: TRBJ1-1
d_call: TRBD1
cdr3_aa: CASSYAEGAPEAFF
cdr3_nt: TGTGCCAGCAGTTACGCCGAGGGGGCTCCTGAAGCTTTCTTT

v_call: TRBV5-1
clone_size: .
j_call: TRBJ2-4
d_call: TRBD1
cdr3_aa: CASSLWTGEVNIQYF
cdr3_nt: TGCGCCAGCAGCCTCTGGACAGGGGAGGTAAACATTCAGTACTTC